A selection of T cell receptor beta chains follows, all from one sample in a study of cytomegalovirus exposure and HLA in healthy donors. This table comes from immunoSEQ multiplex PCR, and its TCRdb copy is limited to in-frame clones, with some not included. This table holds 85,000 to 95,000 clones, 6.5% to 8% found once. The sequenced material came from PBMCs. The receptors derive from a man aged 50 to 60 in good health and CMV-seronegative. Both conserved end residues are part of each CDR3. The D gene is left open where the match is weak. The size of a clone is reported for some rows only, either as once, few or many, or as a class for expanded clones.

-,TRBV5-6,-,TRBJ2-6,TGTGCCAGCAGTTTGGGACTGGCCTCTGGGGCCAACGTCCTGACTTTC,CASSLGLASGANVLTF
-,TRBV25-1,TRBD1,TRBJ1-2,TGTGCCAGCAGTCCCGGGACAGGGCACTACACCTTC,CASSPGTGHYTF
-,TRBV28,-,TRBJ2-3,TGTGCCAGCAGCCGGGCGGGCCTCACAGATACGCAGTATTTT,CASSRAGLTDTQYF
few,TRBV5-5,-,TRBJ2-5,TGTGCCAGCAGCCCTGGACAGCTCGCAGAGACCCAGTACTTC,CASSPGQLAETQYF
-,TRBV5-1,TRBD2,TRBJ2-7,TGCGCCAGCAGCAGGGGACTAGCAGCCTACGAGCAGTACTTC,CASSRGLAAYEQYF
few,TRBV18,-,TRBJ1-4,TGTGCCAGCTCACCCCCGGGACACGCTGAAAAACTGTTTTTT,CASSPPGHAEKLFF
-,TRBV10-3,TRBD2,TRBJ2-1,TGTGCCATCAACCCTACCGGGACTACCTCCTACAATGAGCAGTTCTTC,CAINPTGTTSYNEQFF
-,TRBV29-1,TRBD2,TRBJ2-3,TGCAGCGTTGGGGCGGGAGTAATGACAGATACGCAGTATTTT,CSVGAGVMTDTQYF
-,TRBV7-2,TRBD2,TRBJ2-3,TGTGCCAGCAGCAGGACTAGCGGGGGGGCCGGGGATACGCAGTATTTT,CASSRTSGGAGDTQYF
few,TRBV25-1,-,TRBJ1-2,TGTGCCAGCAGCGGGGGATGGGTAAACTATGGCTACACCTTC,CASSGGWVNYGYTF
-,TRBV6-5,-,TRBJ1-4,TGTACCAGCAGTACTCACGGTAATGAAAAACTGTTTTTT,CTSSTHGNEKLFF
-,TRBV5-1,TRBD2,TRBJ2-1,TGCGCCAGCAGGGCTAGCGGGGACTCATACAATGAGCAGTTCTTC,CASRASGDSYNEQFF
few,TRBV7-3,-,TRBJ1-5,TGTGCCAGCAGCTTGGATCTAGATCAGCCCCAGCATTTT,CASSLDLDQPQHF
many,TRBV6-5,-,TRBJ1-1,TGTGCCAGCAGGGAGGGATCAGGTGAAGCTTTCTTT,CASREGSGEAFF
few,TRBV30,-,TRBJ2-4,TGTGCCTGGAGCCTCAGCGAGCTAAAAAACATTCAGTACTTC,CAWSLSELKNIQYF
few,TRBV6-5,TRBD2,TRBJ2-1,TGTGCCAGCAGTTGGGACTACCAATCCTACAATGAGCAGTTCTTC,CASSWDYQSYNEQFF
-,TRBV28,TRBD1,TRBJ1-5,TGTGCCAGCAGGGCCACAGGGGGCGTTCAGCCCCAGCATTTT,CASRATGGVQPQHF
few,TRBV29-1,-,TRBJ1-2,TGCAGCTCCGGGGGGGGGATCAACTATGGCTACACCTTC,CSSGGGINYGYTF
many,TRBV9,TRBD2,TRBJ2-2,TGTGCCAGCACCACCGGGAGGGACACCGGGGAGCTGTTTTTT,CASTTGRDTGELFF
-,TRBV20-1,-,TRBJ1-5,TGCAGTGCCTTGCCCTCGCAGACCCAGCATTTT,CSALPSQTQHF
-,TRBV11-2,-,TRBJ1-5,TGTGCCAGCAGCCGAGCAGGGGACGGCAATCAGCCCCAGCATTTT,CASSRAGDGNQPQHF
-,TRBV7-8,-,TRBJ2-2,TGTGCCAGCAGCTTCAGGGTTACCGGGGAGCTGTTTTTT,CASSFRVTGELFF
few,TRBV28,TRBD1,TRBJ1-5,TGTGCCAGCAGGGGACAGGGTCCAAATCAGCCCCAGCATTTT,CASRGQGPNQPQHF
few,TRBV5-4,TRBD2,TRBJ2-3,TGTGCCAGCCAGCTTGGTATTATGGCTAGCGGGGGCGCAGATACGCAGTATTTT,CASQLGIMASGGADTQYF